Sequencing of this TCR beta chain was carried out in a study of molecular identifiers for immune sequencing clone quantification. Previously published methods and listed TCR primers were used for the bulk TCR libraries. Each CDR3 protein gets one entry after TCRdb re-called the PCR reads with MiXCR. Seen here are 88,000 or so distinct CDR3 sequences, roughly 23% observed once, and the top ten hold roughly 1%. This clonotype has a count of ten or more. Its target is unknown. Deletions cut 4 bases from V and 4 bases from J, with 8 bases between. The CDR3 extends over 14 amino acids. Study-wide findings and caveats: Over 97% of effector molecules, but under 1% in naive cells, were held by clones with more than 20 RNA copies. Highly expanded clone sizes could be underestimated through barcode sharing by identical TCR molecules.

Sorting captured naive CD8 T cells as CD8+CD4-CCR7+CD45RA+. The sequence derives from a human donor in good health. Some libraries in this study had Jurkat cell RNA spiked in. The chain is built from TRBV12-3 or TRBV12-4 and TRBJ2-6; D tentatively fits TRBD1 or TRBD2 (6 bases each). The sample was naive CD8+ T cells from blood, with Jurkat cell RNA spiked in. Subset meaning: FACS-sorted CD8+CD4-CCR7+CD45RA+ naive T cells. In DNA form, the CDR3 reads TGTGCCAGCAGTTGGGGGGCCGGGGCCAACGTCCTGACTTTC. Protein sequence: CASSWGAGANVLTF.